This T cell receptor beta chain originates from a study of cytomegalovirus exposure and HLA in healthy donors. This clone was seen a handful of times. The antigen is undetermined. Whole-study results and caveats: A missense DCLRE1C variant was associated with V- and J-gene trimming of TCR beta chains in a later analysis, and an independent cohort replicated the association. Within a later analysis, the majority of CMV-associated TCR beta chains appeared HLA-restricted.

Germline V gene sequence: CDR1 SEHNR, CDR2 FQNEAQ (reference sequence). The V segment lost 4 bases and the J segment 2 bases; nucleotides outside the gene matches: 8. This CDR3 contains 15 residues. Primers included in the PCR were 60 Vbeta and 13 Jbeta primers. Assay used: immunoSEQ multiplex PCR; TCRdb lists only in-frame clones, some missing. The sample records approximately 170,000 clones, approximately 81% being singletons. The sequence was collected from a male donor in good health and CMV-seronegative. The V call is TRBV7-9, the J call TRBJ2-7, with 7 bases aligning to TRBD1. The sequenced sample consisted of PBMCs. CDR3 in amino acids: CASSSGQLKPYEQYF. The CDR3 DNA reads as TGTGCCAGCAGCTCGGGACAGTTGAAACCCTACGAGCAGTACTTC.